This T cell receptor (beta chain) emerged from a study of blood T cell repertoires in COVID-19 (dated by TCRdb to the early 2020s). For the study in its entirety: The collaborator samples originated in the United States, Italy and Spain and spanned the acute and convalescent phases of COVID-19. The prospective study material was composed of cDNA or gDNA derived from T cells, B-cell-depleted T cells, or PBMCs. The dataset comprised deeply sampled blood TCRbeta repertoires from subjects exposed to, actively infected with, or recovered from COVID-19. The repertoires were made available in a free public database intended to serve as a resource for research on the immune response to SARS-CoV-2. The samples were drawn from two sources: the first 160 participants of the ongoing ImmuneRACE study, and approximately 1,300 subjects contributed by 6 global collaborators. Sample metadata almost always included a de-identified subject ID, COVID-19 status, age in years and sex. Where HLA class I and class II types were available, the types were taken from metadata supplied by the sample provider, not from assay-based typing. Study-level results and caveats: Clinical and demographic metadata were provided uncurated, with the amount varying by source and participant.

Notes on this clone: The antigen it binds to is not known. Within one base of it there is no much larger clone, and no base qualities were kept.

Each collaborating institution followed its own protocols to collect whole blood in K2EDTA tubes. Collaborator samples were shipped for TCRbeta analysis as frozen whole blood, isolated PBMCs, or DNA extracted from either sample type. V loses 3 bases at its end and J loses 8 bases; junction bases beyond the gene matches: 6. CDR3 length: 13 amino acids, cysteine to phenylalanine. Only the CDR3 DNA is retained, 39 bases long and in frame from the first base. CDR1 and CDR2 (SGHTA, FQGTGA) derive from the germline V gene. TCRbeta CDR3 regions were amplified from genomic DNA by means of the immunoSEQ Assay, a bias-controlled multiplex PCR. Per the original workflow: Nucleated cell counts per sample were estimated from amplification of reference gene primers within the assay. To quantify the absolute abundance of each unique TCRbeta CDR3 rearrangement, sequence reads were collapsed and filtered. Productive Simpson clonality was computed per sample as the square root of Simpson's diversity index over productive rearrangements. TCRdb re-hosts the immuneACCESS table, in-frame sequences only. Its copies lack some clones; in the studies checked, an unresolved V gene accounts for under half of them, and the cause for the rest is not known. The V and J calls and the clone size are those of that table, but D and trimming were determined from the DNA. Here the sample has around 170,000 clones; about nine tenths occur a single time. The leading ten clones occupy around 25% of the sample.

What was sequenced was peripheral blood. The V and J genes are TRBV7-3 and TRBJ1-1, with 7 bases matching TRBD1. This clonotype originated in a man aged 55 to 69 with acute or convalescent COVID-19. The CDR3: CASSLTGRAEAFF. Here is the DNA: TGTGCCAGCAGCTTGACAGGGCGGGCGGAAGCTTTCTTT.